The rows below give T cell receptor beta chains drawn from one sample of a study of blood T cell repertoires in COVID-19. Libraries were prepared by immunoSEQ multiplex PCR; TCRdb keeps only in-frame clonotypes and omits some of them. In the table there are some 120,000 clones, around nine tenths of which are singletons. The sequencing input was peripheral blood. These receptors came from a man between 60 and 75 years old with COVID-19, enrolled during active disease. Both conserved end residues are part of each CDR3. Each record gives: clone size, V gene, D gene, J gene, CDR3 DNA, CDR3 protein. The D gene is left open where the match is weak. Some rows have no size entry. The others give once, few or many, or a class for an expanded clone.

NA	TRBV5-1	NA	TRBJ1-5	TGCGCCAGCAGCTTGGATGACAGGATCAATCAGCCCCAGCATTTT	CASSLDDRINQPQHF
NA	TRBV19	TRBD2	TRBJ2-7	TGTGCCAGTAGTATTTCACTAGCGGAGCCGTCCTACGAGCAGTACTTC	CASSISLAEPSYEQYF
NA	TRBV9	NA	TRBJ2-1	TGTGCCAGCAGCGTAGACGGGGGTTTACTTAACAATGAGCAGTTCTTC	CASSVDGGLLNNEQFF
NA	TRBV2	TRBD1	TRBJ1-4	TGTGCCAGCAGTAAGGGGACAGACTCTGAAAAACTGTTTTTT	CASSKGTDSEKLFF
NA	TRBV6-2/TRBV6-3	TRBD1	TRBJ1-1	TGTGCCAGCAGTTACTCAGGGGGCGACACTGAAGCTTTCTTT	CASSYSGGDTEAFF
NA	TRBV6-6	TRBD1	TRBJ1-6	TGTGCCAGCAGGATAACCGGGACAGACAATTCACCCCTCCACTTT	CASRITGTDNSPLHF
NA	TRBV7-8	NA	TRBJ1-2	TGTGCCAGCAGCCCAGTAGAGGGCCCCTATGGCTACACCTTC	CASSPVEGPYGYTF
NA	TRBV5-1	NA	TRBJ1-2	TGCGCCAGCAGCTTGGATCACAGAAACTATGGCTACACCTTC	CASSLDHRNYGYTF
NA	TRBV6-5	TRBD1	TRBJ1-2	TGTGCCAGCAGACAGACAGGGGACTATGGCTACACCTTC	CASRQTGDYGYTF
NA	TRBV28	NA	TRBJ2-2	TGTGCCAGCAGTTTAGTTTCTTCCAGGGGGGAGAACGGCGGGGAGCTGTTTTTT	CASSLVSSRGENGGELFF
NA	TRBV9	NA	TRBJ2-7	TGTGCCAGCAGCGTATCTCCCCTCGAGCAGTACTTC	CASSVSPLEQYF
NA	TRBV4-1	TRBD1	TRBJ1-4	TGCGCCAGCAGCCAAGATCGGGGGACAGTTAATGAAAAACTGTTTTTT	CASSQDRGTVNEKLFF
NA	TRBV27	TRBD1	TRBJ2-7	TGTGCCAGCAGTCCCCCCCTCAGACAGGGATTGGGCGAGCAGTACTTC	CASSPPLRQGLGEQYF
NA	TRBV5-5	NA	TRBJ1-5	TGTGCCAGCAGCTTGGTCGGGGAAGGGAGCAATCAGCCCCAGCATTTT	CASSLVGEGSNQPQHF
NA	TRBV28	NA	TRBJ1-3	TGTGCCAGCGGATTACCCGACCCTGCGGAGGACACCATATATTTT	CASGLPDPAEDTIYF
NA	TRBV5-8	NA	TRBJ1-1	TGTGCCAGCAGCCGGGGTCCTTTGACTTTCTTT	CASSRGPLTFF
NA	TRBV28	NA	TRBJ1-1	TGTGCCAGCAGTCCCCTTTTTGGGGCCCTGTTGGCTGAAGCTTTCTTT	CASSPLFGALLAEAFF
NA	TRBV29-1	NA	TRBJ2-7	TGCAGCGTTCTCATCGGGAGCGTCCCAGGCGAGCAGTACTTC	CSVLIGSVPGEQYF
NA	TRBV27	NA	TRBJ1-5	TGTGCCAGCAGTTTGAGTGTTAATAGCAATCAGCCCCAGCATTTT	CASSLSVNSNQPQHF
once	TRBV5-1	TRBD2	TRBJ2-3	TGCGCCAGCGGTATAGCGGGAGTGGCAGATACGCAGTATTTT	CASGIAGVADTQYF
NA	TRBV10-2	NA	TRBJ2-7	TGCGCCAGCACGGGAGGGGACAGCAGGAAGCAGTACTTC	CASTGGDSRKQYF
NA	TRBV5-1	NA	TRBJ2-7	TGCGCCAGCAGCTCGCTAGTGGGAGGTTATTACGAGCAGTACTTC	CASSSLVGGYYEQYF
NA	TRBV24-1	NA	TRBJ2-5	TGTGCCACCAGTGATTTTGACAGCTCCTTCAAGGGGACCCAGTACTTC	CATSDFDSSFKGTQYF
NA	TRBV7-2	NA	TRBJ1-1	TGTGCCAGCAGCTTTTATGGGCCCGTCGAGGGTACTGAAGCTTTCTTT	CASSFYGPVEGTEAFF
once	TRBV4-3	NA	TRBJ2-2	TGCGCCAGCAGCCAAGATGGGGGGACAGAGGGAGGGGAGCTGTTTTTT	CASSQDGGTEGGELFF
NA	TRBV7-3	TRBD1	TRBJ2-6	TGTGCCAGCAGCCCCTGGACAGGGGCCGTCAACGTCCTGACTTTC	CASSPWTGAVNVLTF
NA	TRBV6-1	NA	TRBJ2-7	TGTGCCAGCAGTGAATGGGTCGGCCACGGGAACGAGCAGTACTTC	CASSEWVGHGNEQYF
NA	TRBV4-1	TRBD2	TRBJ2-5	TGCGCCAGCAGCCACCGAGTAGGACTAGCGGGACCGCTGGAGACCCAGTACTTC	CASSHRVGLAGPLETQYF
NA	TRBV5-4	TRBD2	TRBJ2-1	TGTGCCAGCAGCAAGGGACTAGCGGGAGGGCCAAGTACGAATGAGCAGTTCTTC	CASSKGLAGGPSTNEQFF
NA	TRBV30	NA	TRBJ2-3	TGTGCCTGGAGCTGGGGGGAGGAGCAGTATTTT	CAWSWGEEQYF
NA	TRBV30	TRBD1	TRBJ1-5	TGTGCCTGGAGTGCGGGCAGGGGGAGAGGTCAGCCCCAGCATTTT	CAWSAGRGRGQPQHF
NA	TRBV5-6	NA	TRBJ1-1	TGTGCCAGCAGCCTTATCGGCACTGAAGCTTTCTTT	CASSLIGTEAFF
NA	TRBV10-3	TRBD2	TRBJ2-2	TGTGCCATCGGAACTAGCGGGGGCGCGAACACCGGGGAGCTGTTTTTT	CAIGTSGGANTGELFF
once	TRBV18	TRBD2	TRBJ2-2	TGTGCCAGCTCATATACTAGCGGGAGAGATACCGGGGAGCTGTTTTTT	CASSYTSGRDTGELFF
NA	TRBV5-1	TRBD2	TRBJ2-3	TGCGCCAGCAGCCCCGAAGTAGCGGGAGATACGCAGTATTTT	CASSPEVAGDTQYF
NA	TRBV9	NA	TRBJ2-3	TGTGCCAGCAGCGTAGGGGCTGGGACAGATACGCAGTATTTT	CASSVGAGTDTQYF
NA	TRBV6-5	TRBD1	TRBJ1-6	TGTGCCAGCAGGAAGACAGGGTCCCATAATTCACCCCTCCACTTT	CASRKTGSHNSPLHF
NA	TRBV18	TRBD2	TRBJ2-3	TGTGCCAGCTCACCACCGAATCTACGCGGGAGAGGGACGCAGTATTTT	CASSPPNLRGRGTQYF
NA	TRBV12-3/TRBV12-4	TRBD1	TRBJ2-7	TGTGCCAGCAGCCGTGACAGGGGATACGAGCAGTACTTC	CASSRDRGYEQYF
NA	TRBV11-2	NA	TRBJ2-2	TGTGCCAGCAGCTTAGTTCCGGGGGACACCGGGGAGCTGTTTTTT	CASSLVPGDTGELFF
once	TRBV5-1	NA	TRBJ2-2	TGCGCCAGCAGGGGGACTCAAAACACCGGGGAGCTGTTTTTT	CASRGTQNTGELFF
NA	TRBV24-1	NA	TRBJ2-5	TGTGCCGCCGCGCCTGATCAAGAGACCCAGTACTTC	CAAAPDQETQYF
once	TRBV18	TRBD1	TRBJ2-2	TGTGCCAGCTCCGGACAGGGGGTCACCGGGGAGCTGTTTTTT	CASSGQGVTGELFF
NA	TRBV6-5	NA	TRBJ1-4	TGTGCCAGCAGTTACAGCCAGGCTAATGAAAAACTGTTTTTT	CASSYSQANEKLFF
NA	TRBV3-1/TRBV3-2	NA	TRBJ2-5	TGTGCCAGCAGCCAACGGTTTAGTAGCGAAGAGACCCAGTACTTC	CASSQRFSSEETQYF
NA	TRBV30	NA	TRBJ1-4	TGTGCCCGCAACACGGGGGTTAATGAAAAACTGTTTTTT	CARNTGVNEKLFF
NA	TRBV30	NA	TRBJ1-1	TGTGCCTGGAGTGCCGTCCTAGGAGGGGATACTGAAGCTTTCTTT	CAWSAVLGGDTEAFF
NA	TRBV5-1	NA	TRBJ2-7	TGCGCCAGCAGCACCGGGACATCCTCCTACGAGCAGTACTTC	CASSTGTSSYEQYF